What follows are 24 T cell receptor beta chains derived from one specimen sequenced in a study of blood T cells in healthy people across ages. Primers used in a second PCR of roughly 7 to 11 cycles were a sample-barcoded 5' primer and a J-beta primer mix. Each CDR3 protein gets one entry after TCRdb re-called the 5' RACE reads with MiXCR. The sample includes fewer than 2 million distinct CDR3 sequences, 30% to 40% seen only once; the top ten take roughly 23%. The sequencing input was blood. The receptors here all came from a human donor in good health.

Only a few counts were recorded for this clonotype. This chain joins TRBV5-1 and TRBJ1-4; tentative D call: TRBD1 (5 bases). The germline CDR1 and CDR2 sequences are SGHRS and YFSETQ. The V end lost 0 bases, the J end lost 8 bases, and 14 bases lay between the germline ends. The CDR3 covers 15 residues. As DNA, the CDR3 is TGCGCCAGCAGCTTGGTGGGTCAGGGTGGCGAAAAACTGTTTTTT. Its protein is CASSLVGQGGEKLFF. Full variable domain (remainder filled in from reference TRBV5-1 and TRBJ1-4): KAGVTQTPRYLIKTRGQQVTLSCSPISGHRSVSWYQQTPGQGLQFLFEYFSETQRNKGNFPGRFSGRQFSNSRSEMNVSTLELGDSALYLCASSLVGQGGEKLFFGSGTQLSVL.

The rearrangement joins TRBV11-1 to TRBJ2-6; the D gene is possibly TRBD2 (6 bases). The CDR3 contains 16 residues. V lost 1 base, J lost 2 bases, and 9 bases lay in between. The germline V gene encodes CDR1 SGHAT and CDR2 FQDESV (reference sequence). The CDR3 protein is CASSLVGGTGANVLTF. In nucleotides, the CDR3 is TGTGCCAGCAGCTTAGTTGGAGGGACTGGGGCCAACGTCCTGACTTTC.

This clonotype appeared a few times. The chain links TRBV12-3 or TRBV12-4 to TRBJ2-5; D possibly corresponds to TRBD1 (5 bases). The CDR3 extends over 15 amino acids. The V end lost 6 bases, the J end lost 4 bases, and 18 bases lay between the germline ends. CDR3 in amino acids: CASSIPGWGGETQYF. As DNA, the CDR3 is TGTGCCAGCAGCATTCCAGGGTGGGGTGGAGAGACCCAGTACTTC.

This sequence joins TRBV4-3 and TRBJ2-2; 7 bases map to TRBD1. CDR3 size: 13 residues. Germline CDR1 LGHNA, CDR2 YSLEER. V trimming: 5 bases; J trimming: 7 bases; junction bases outside the gene matches: 4. The DNA for the CDR3 is TGCGCCAGCAGCGAATGGACAGGCGGGGAGCTGTTTTTT. It specifies CASSEWTGGELFF.

This clonotype was seen at least ten times. CDR3 sequence: CATSKQKGRDNEQFF. DNA of the CDR3: TGTGCCACCAGCAAGCAAAAGGGTCGGGACAATGAGCAGTTCTTC. The chain couples TRBV15 to TRBJ2-1; D unresolved. Germline assignment: CDR1 LNHNV and CDR2 YYDKDF (reference sequence). The CDR3 is made up of 15 amino acids. Trimming pared 4 bases from V and 5 bases from J, leaving 15 bases between.

This clonotype was counted only a few times. The V gene is TRBV4-3, the J gene TRBJ2-4; D remains ambiguous. The CDR3 runs 16 residues. Germline assignment: CDR1 LGHNA and CDR2 YSLEER. V lost 0 bases to trimming and J lost 7 bases, with 16 bases between them. In nucleotides, the CDR3 is TGCGCCAGCAGCCAAGATCATAGGGCAGAGAGGAACATTCAGTACTTC. Translating gives CASSQDHRAERNIQYF.

The chain is built from TRBV5-1 and TRBJ1-4; 7 nucleotides align to TRBD1. The ends lost 4 bases at V and 3 bases at J; junction bases unmatched: 6. Germline V gene lookup returns CDR1 SGHRS and CDR2 YFSETQ. The CDR3 runs to 15 residues. CDR3 residues: CASSDTTGSNEKLFF. For the CDR3, the DNA is TGCGCCAGCAGCGATACGACAGGGTCTAATGAAAAACTGTTTTTT.

This clonotype was counted a few times. V usage is TRBV20-1 and J usage is TRBJ2-3; possible D gene TRBD2, 5 bases. The CDR3 extends over 15 amino acids. Looked up from germline, CDR1 is DFQATT and CDR2 is SNEGSKA (reference sequence). V lost 6 bases, J lost 3 bases, and 19 bases lay in between. The CDR3 region is CSARSGWDMTDTQYF. The DNA for the CDR3 is TGCAGTGCCAGGAGCGGTTGGGATATGACAGATACGCAGTATTTT.

The chain joins TRBV5-1 to TRBJ1-2, with unresolved D. Between the trimmed V and J ends, which lost 2 bases and 4 bases, there was a span of 12 bases. The length of the CDR3 is 14 residues. The germline CDR1 and CDR2 sequences are SGHRS and YFSETQ. The CDR3 loop reads CASSFSGMGYGYTF. The CDR3 region has the DNA TGCGCCAGCAGCTTTTCCGGGATGGGCTATGGCTACACCTTC.

The V and J genes are TRBV9 and TRBJ1-5, with 8 bases aligning to TRBD1. The trim removed 7 bases at V and 1 base at J, leaving 7 bases unmatched. Germline CDR1 reads SGDLS; CDR2 reads YYNGEE. The CDR3 extends over 15 amino acids. CDR3: CASLTTGASNQPQHF. The CDR3 DNA is TGTGCCAGCCTTACGACAGGGGCGAGCAATCAGCCCCAGCATTTT.

J is TRBJ1-2 and V is TRBV5-6; D is perhaps TRBD1 (5 bases). The CDR3 has 18 amino acids. In germline, CDR1 is SGHDT, CDR2 YYEEEE. Trimming took 6 bases from V and 6 from J, leaving 30 bases between them. CDR3 nucleotide sequence: TGTGCCAGCACCCACCGAGGGTATGGGGGAGTGAGGACACATGGCTACACCTTC. Translation: CASTHRGYGGVRTHGYTF.

As for this clonotype: Possible read error: a much larger clone is one base away. This sequence joins TRBV20-1 and TRBJ2-4; D might be TRBD2 (5 bases). Germline lookup yields CDR1 DFQATT and CDR2 SNEGSKA (reference sequence). The CDR3 contains 11 residues. The CDR3 nucleotides are TGCAGTACTAGAATGAAAAACATTCAGTACTTC. Translated: CSTRMKNIQYF.

This clonotype was seen more than once but under ten times. The chain employs TRBV12-3 or TRBV12-4 and TRBJ2-5, with D perhaps TRBD1 or TRBD2 (5 bases each). V shed 4 bases and J shed 2 bases, with 17 bases lying between them. This CDR3 spans 16 amino acids. DNA for the CDR3: TGTGCCAGCAGTTCCATTGGGGGAGCAGAGCAAGAGACCCAGTACTTC. Residues: CASSSIGGAEQETQYF.

The gene calls are TRBV27 and TRBJ2-6; 8 nucleotides match TRBD1. Per the germline V gene, CDR1 is MNHEY and CDR2 is SMNVEV (reference sequence). The J segment lost 1 base and the V segment lost 3 bases, leaving 11 bases of the junction unmatched. The CDR3 sequence is 19 residues long. CDR3 loop: CASSLNRDRTPSGANVLTF. CDR3 DNA sequence: TGTGCCAGCAGTTTGAACCGGGACAGGACCCCGTCTGGGGCCAACGTCCTGACTTTC. Complete variable domain (other parts from reference TRBV27 and TRBJ2-6): EAQVTQNPRYLITVTGKKLTVTCSQNMNHEYMSWYRQDPGLGLRQIYYSMNVEVTDKGDVPEGYKVSRKEKRNFPLILESPSPNQTSLYFCASSLNRDRTPSGANVLTFGAGSRLTVL.

V gene TRBV7-9 combines with J gene TRBJ2-7, with 8 nucleotides matching TRBD1. J was trimmed by 4 bases and V by 2 bases; bases with no gene match: 4. The CDR3 extends over 14 amino acids. Germline assignment: CDR1 SEHNR and CDR2 FQNEAQ (reference sequence). The CDR3 bases are TGTGCCAGCAGCTTACAGGACAGGGATTACGAGCAGTACTTC. Its protein is CASSLQDRDYEQYF.

V gene TRBV12-3 or TRBV12-4 combines with J gene TRBJ1-2; D gene ambiguous. The CDR3 sequence is 14 residues long. Trimming cost V 6 bases and J 8 bases, with 19 bases left between them. CDR3 loop: CASSRSRVAQGYTF. The CDR3 bases are TGTGCCAGCAGCCGATCTCGGGTCGCCCAAGGCTACACCTTC.

The table lists this clonotype with many counts. The chain is built from TRBV7-2 and TRBJ2-1; possibly TRBD2 for D (6 bases). Germline V CDR1 and CDR2: SGHTA, FQGNSA. V was cut by 5 bases and J by 12 bases, with 17 bases left in between. The CDR3 is made up of 13 amino acids. In DNA, the CDR3 is TGTGCCAGCAGCCCCATGAGACTAGTTGGGCAGTTCTTC. This translates into CASSPMRLVGQFF.

This clonotype was seen more than once but under ten times. The CDR3 spells CASSEVGTGNNEQFF. In DNA form, the CDR3 reads TGTGCCAGCAGTGAAGTAGGGACAGGGAACAATGAGCAGTTCTTC. The rearrangement uses TRBV25-1 and TRBJ2-1, with 9 nucleotides matching TRBD1. V lost 2 bases and J lost 5; bases outside the gene matches: 4. Per germline, CDR1 MGHDK and CDR2 SYGVNS. The length of the CDR3 is 15 residues.

The chain recombines TRBV29-1 with TRBJ2-7; D is unclear. This CDR3 spans 12 amino acids. Germline CDR1 and CDR2: SQVTM and ANQGSEA. Trimming took 6 bases from V and 1 from J, leaving 10 bases between them. CDR3 in DNA: TGCAGCGTAAAAGACGAGTCCTACGAGCAGTACTTC. Translated, it gives CSVKDESYEQYF.

The J gene is TRBJ2-3, the V gene TRBV27; D gene uncertain. V was clipped by 3 bases and J by 9 bases, with 10 bases between them. This CDR3 is 12 amino acids long. Germline CDR1 reads MNHEY; CDR2 reads SMNVEV (reference sequence). The CDR3 DNA reads as TGTGCCAGCAGTTTTGAAGGGCTAACGCAGTATTTT. This gives the protein CASSFEGLTQYF.

The table lists this clonotype with a few counts. V gene TRBV5-1 combines with J gene TRBJ2-5; D gene uncertain. CDR1 is SGHRS and CDR2 is YFSETQ in the germline V gene. V was pared by 0 bases and J by 5 bases, with 14 bases between. The CDR3 runs to 15 residues. The CDR3 loop reads CASSLGTALQETQYF. CDR3 nucleotides: TGCGCCAGCAGCTTGGGGACGGCCTTACAGGAGACCCAGTACTTC.

This clonotype was seen only once. One end of the junction fails to match germline, which may point to a read error. The chain has TRBV7-7 and TRBJ2-2; 8 positions agree with TRBD2. This CDR3 contains 15 residues. Per the germline V gene, CDR1 is SSHAT and CDR2 is FNYEAQ (reference sequence). Written as DNA, the CDR3 is TGTGCTAGCAGTCCGGGACTAGGAGGCACCGGGGAGCTGTTTTTT. Encoded protein: CASSPGLGGTGELFF.

This sequence joins TRBV7-2 and TRBJ1-6, with D hard to call. Germline V gene data show CDR1 as SGHTA and CDR2 as FQGNSA. CDR3 length: 15 residues. The V gene lost 5 bases and the J gene lost 7 bases, with 15 bases spanning the gap. CDR3 nucleotides: TGTGCCAGCAGCCTCCGGACGGCCCTAAATTCACCCCTCCACTTT. It is translated as CASSLRTALNSPLHF.

As concerns this clonotype: Its ends do not fully match the called genes, so a read error is possible. The chain's CDR3 is CASTQTGHATNEKLFF. In DNA form, the CDR3 reads TGTGCCAGCACCCAAACAGGCCATGCAACTAATGAAAAACTGTTTTTT. The rearrangement joins TRBV3-1 to TRBJ1-4, with D tentatively TRBD1 (5 bases). This CDR3 has 16 residues. CDR1 and CDR2 (germline): LGHDT, YNNKEL (reference sequence).